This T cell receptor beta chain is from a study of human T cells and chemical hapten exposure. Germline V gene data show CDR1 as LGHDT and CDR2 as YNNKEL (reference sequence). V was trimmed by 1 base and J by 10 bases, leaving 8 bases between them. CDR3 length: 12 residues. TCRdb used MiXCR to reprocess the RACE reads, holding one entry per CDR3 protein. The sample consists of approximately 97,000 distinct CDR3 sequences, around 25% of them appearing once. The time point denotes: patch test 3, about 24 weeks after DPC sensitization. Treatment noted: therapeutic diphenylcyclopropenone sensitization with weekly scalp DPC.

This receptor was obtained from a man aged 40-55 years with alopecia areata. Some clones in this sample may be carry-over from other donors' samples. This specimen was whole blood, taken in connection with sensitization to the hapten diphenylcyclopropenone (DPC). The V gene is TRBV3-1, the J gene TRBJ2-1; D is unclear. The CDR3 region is CASSQAFREQFF. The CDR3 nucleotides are TGTGCCAGCAGCCAAGCATTCAGGGAGCAGTTCTTC.